This T cell receptor (beta chain) was captured in a study of CD8 T cells in Susac syndrome. cDNA came from around 0.5 to 1 ug RNA primed by random hexamers. TCRdb called the immunoSEQ multiplex PCR reads again in MiXCR, with one record for every CDR3 protein. Of under 550,000 distinct CDR3 sequences listed, 75% to 90% are singletons. This CDR3 has 13 residues. Germline loops: CDR1 LNHDA, CDR2 SQIVND (reference sequence). V was clipped by 5 bases and J by 5 bases, with 10 bases between them. The sample comprised CD8+ T cells from PBMCs. This chain joins TRBV19 and TRBJ2-1; D uncertain. This sequence originates from a human donor with multiple sclerosis. The CDR3 spells CASSLVRNNEQFF. As DNA, the CDR3 is TGTGCCAGTAGTTTGGTGCGGAACAATGAGCAGTTCTTC.